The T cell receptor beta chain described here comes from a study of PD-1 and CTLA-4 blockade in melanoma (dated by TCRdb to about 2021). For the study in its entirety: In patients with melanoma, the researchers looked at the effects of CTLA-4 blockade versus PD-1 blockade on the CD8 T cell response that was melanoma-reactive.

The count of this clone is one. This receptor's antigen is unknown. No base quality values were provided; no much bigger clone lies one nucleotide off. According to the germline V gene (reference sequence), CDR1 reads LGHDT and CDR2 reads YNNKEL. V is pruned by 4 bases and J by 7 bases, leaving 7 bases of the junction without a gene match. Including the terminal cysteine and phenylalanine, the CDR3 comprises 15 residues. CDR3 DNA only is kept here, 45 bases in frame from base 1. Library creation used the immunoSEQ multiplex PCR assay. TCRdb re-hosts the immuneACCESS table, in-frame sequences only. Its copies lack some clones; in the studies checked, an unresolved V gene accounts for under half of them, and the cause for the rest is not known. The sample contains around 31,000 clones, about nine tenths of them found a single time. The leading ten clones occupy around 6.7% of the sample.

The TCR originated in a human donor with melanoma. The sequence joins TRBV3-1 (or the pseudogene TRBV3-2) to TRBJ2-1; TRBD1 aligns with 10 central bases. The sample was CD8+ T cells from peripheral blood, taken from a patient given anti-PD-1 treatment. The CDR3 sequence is CASSPAGTGVNEQFF. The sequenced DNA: TGTGCCAGCAGCCCTGCCGGGACAGGGGTGAATGAGCAGTTCTTC.